Many counts were recorded for the clone carrying this T cell receptor beta chain. The sample is drawn from a study of early T cells in non-severe SARS-CoV-2 infection. Across the study: Sequencing of unsorted whole blood was done on bulk RNA, leaving chains unpaired.

Looked up from germline, CDR1 is SGHTA and CDR2 is FQGTGA. The CDR3 covers 12 residues. V gave up 4 bases and J gave up 11 bases, with 14 bases separating them. Attachment of unique molecular identifiers was made to individual cDNA molecules. TCRdb reprocessed the 5' RACE reads with MiXCR, giving one entry per CDR3 protein. The sample holds 30,000 or so distinct CDR3 sequences, about 5.8% seen once. The sequenced sample was whole blood. This clonotype was obtained from an adult who was a healthcare worker with PCR-confirmed SARS-CoV-2 infection or an uninfected control (not recorded which). The chain is built from TRBV7-3 and TRBJ1-1, with D uncertain. The CDR3 protein is CASSSDDLQAFF. The CDR3 DNA reads TGTGCCAGCAGCTCCGACGACCTTCAGGCTTTCTTT.